Listed below are T cell receptor beta chains from one sample, sequenced in a study of blood T cell repertoires in COVID-19. Data came from immunoSEQ multiplex PCR; TCRdb stores just in-frame clones and leaves some out. This sample has about 270,000 clones, with around 90% found just once. Specimen: PBMCs or T cells enriched from blood (not recorded which). The source of these receptors is a woman aged 25 to 39 who had recovered from COVID-19. CDR3s include the opening cysteine and the closing phenylalanine or tryptophan. Fields, in order: CDR3 protein, CDR3 DNA, J gene, clone size, D gene, V gene. The D gene is left open where the match is weak. Size is omitted from some rows. Given values are once, few, many or a class for expanded clones.

cdr3_aa: CASSLAMTGDFNSPLHF
cdr3_nt: TGTGCCAGCAGCTTAGCGATGACAGGGGATTTTAATTCACCCCTCCACTTT
j_call: TRBJ1-6
clone_size: few
d_call: TRBD1
v_call: TRBV7-9

cdr3_aa: CASRPDRAPDPIYF
cdr3_nt: TGTGCCAGCAGACCTGACAGGGCACCCGATCCCATATATTTT
j_call: TRBJ1-3
clone_size: NA
d_call: TRBD1
v_call: TRBV7-2

cdr3_aa: CASSYGQGRYEQYF
cdr3_nt: TGTGCCAGCAGCTACGGACAGGGCCGCTACGAGCAGTACTTC
j_call: TRBJ2-7
clone_size: once
d_call: TRBD1
v_call: TRBV3-1/TRBV3-2

cdr3_aa: CASSQGQGTDTEAFF
cdr3_nt: TGTGCCAGCTCACAAGGACAGGGTACGGACACTGAAGCTTTCTTT
j_call: TRBJ1-1
clone_size: NA
d_call: TRBD1
v_call: TRBV18

cdr3_aa: CASSLSTGVDGANVLTF
cdr3_nt: TGCGCCAGCAGCTTGAGCACAGGGGTAGACGGGGCCAACGTCCTGACTTTC
j_call: TRBJ2-6
clone_size: NA
d_call: TRBD1
v_call: TRBV5-1

cdr3_aa: CASSFNNNEQFF
cdr3_nt: TGTGCCAGTAGTTTTAATAACAATGAGCAGTTCTTC
j_call: TRBJ2-1
clone_size: NA
d_call: NA
v_call: TRBV19

cdr3_aa: CAWRNSGVPYEQYF
cdr3_nt: TGTGCCTGGCGAAACAGCGGGGTGCCCTACGAGCAGTACTTC
j_call: TRBJ2-7
clone_size: NA
d_call: TRBD2
v_call: TRBV30

cdr3_aa: CASISGRSYEQYF
cdr3_nt: TGTGCCAGCATTAGTGGTCGCTCCTACGAGCAGTACTTC
j_call: TRBJ2-7
clone_size: NA
d_call: NA
v_call: TRBV7-8

cdr3_aa: CASRTTGGSRETQYF
cdr3_nt: TGTGCCAGTAGAACCACAGGGGGAAGTAGGGAGACCCAGTACTTC
j_call: TRBJ2-5
clone_size: NA
d_call: TRBD1
v_call: TRBV19

cdr3_aa: CASSDPGDPRTDTQYF
cdr3_nt: TGTGCCAGCAGTGACCCGGGGGACCCTCGAACAGATACGCAGTATTTT
j_call: TRBJ2-3
clone_size: few
d_call: NA
v_call: TRBV2

cdr3_aa: CASSLAGGQFEAFF
cdr3_nt: TGTGCCAGCAGCTTAGCAGGGGGACAGTTTGAAGCTTTCTTT
j_call: TRBJ1-1
clone_size: once
d_call: TRBD1
v_call: TRBV7-6

cdr3_aa: CASSFLAGFSTDTQYF
cdr3_nt: TGTGCCAGCAGCTTCCTAGCGGGCTTTAGCACAGATACGCAGTATTTT
j_call: TRBJ2-3
clone_size: NA
d_call: TRBD2
v_call: TRBV7-2

cdr3_aa: CASTGEDRDPYEQYF
cdr3_nt: TGTGCCAGCACGGGTGAGGACAGGGACCCCTACGAGCAGTACTTC
j_call: TRBJ2-7
clone_size: NA
d_call: TRBD1
v_call: TRBV7-9

cdr3_aa: CAWGDSPYGYTF
cdr3_nt: TGTGCCTGGGGGGACAGCCCCTATGGCTACACCTTC
j_call: TRBJ1-2
clone_size: NA
d_call: TRBD1
v_call: TRBV30

cdr3_aa: CASRDQPERQGTYEQYF
cdr3_nt: TGTGCCAGCAGGGACCAGCCGGAGAGACAGGGCACCTACGAGCAGTACTTC
j_call: TRBJ2-7
clone_size: NA
d_call: TRBD1
v_call: TRBV2

cdr3_aa: CASSLDFGGEEETQYF
cdr3_nt: TGTGCCAGCAGCTTAGATTTCGGGGGGGAGGAGGAGACCCAGTACTTC
j_call: TRBJ2-5
clone_size: once
d_call: TRBD2
v_call: TRBV7-9